The 30 T cell receptor beta chains listed next were all sequenced from one sample in a study of identical twins. TCRdb fed the 5' RACE reads into MiXCR, producing one record per CDR3 protein. The table records about 200,000 distinct CDR3 sequences, 6.5% of them present only once. The data also belong to a second study, concerning T cells expressing NK-cell markers.

The sequenced sample consisted of CD8+ T cells sorted from blood. These TCRs come from a woman aged 18-29 years in good health.

This clonotype was seen a handful of times. V gene TRBV20-1 combines with J gene TRBJ2-7; 10 nucleotides line up with TRBD2. The CDR3 consists of 15 residues. Germline loops: CDR1 DFQATT, CDR2 SNEGSKA (reference sequence). V was pared by 6 bases and J by 2 bases, with 10 bases of the junction left unmatched. CDR3 bases: TGCAGTGCAAATCTAGCGGGAGCTCTCCCCTACGAGCAGTACTTC. Amino acids: CSANLAGALPYEQYF.

This clonotype was detected a few times. The chain recombines TRBV28 with TRBJ1-5, with 7 bases matching TRBD1. In germline, CDR1 is MDHEN, CDR2 SYDVKM. Unmatched junction bases numbered 10, after V lost 6 bases and J lost 5 bases. This CDR3 has 15 residues. The CDR3 bases are TGTGCCAGCAGACTACAGGGGAGAAGGGATCAGCCCCAGCATTTT. This codes for CASRLQGRRDQPQHF.

The chain combines TRBV7-2 with TRBJ2-1, with 9 bases that match TRBD1. With V trimmed by 5 bases and J by 2 bases, 7 bases remained unmatched. CDR1 is SGHTA, CDR2 FQGNSA, per germline. The CDR3 consists of 16 residues. DNA of the CDR3: TGTGCCAGCAGCCTTAGGACAGGGGCAGCCTACAATGAGCAGTTCTTC. This sequence encodes CASSLRTGAAYNEQFF.

The rearrangement uses TRBV11-2 and TRBJ2-7; D unresolved. CDR1 and CDR2 from the germline V gene are SGHAT and FQNNGV. V lost 4 bases to trimming and J lost 5 bases, with 9 bases between them. The CDR3 is 12 amino acids. The CDR3 sequence is CASSSVRHEQYF. CDR3 sequence (DNA): TGTGCCAGCAGCTCAGTCCGACACGAGCAGTACTTC. Full variable domain (remainder filled in from reference TRBV11-2 and TRBJ2-7): EAGVAQSPRYKIIEKRQSVAFWCNPISGHATLYWYQQILGQGPKLLIQFQNNGVVDDSQLPKDRFSAERLKGVDSTLKIQPAKLEDSAVYLCASSSVRHEQYFGPGTRLTVT.

The DNA for the CDR3 is TGCAGCGTTGAAGACGCCCTAAAAGGGACCAGCTATGGCTACACCTTC. Protein: CSVEDALKGTSYGYTF. The V call is TRBV29-1, the J call TRBJ1-2, with D possibly being TRBD1 (5 bases). The V gene lost 0 bases and the J gene lost 4 bases, with 18 bases spanning the gap. This CDR3 contains 16 residues. The germline V gene encodes CDR1 SQVTM and CDR2 ANQGSEA.

This chain joins TRBV24-1 and TRBJ2-2; no firm D call. Trimming took 6 bases from V and 0 from J, leaving 7 bases between them. The CDR3 totals 14 residues. Germline-derived CDR1 and CDR2 are KGHDR and SFDVKD. The CDR3 spells CATSSRSNTGELFF. CDR3 bases: TGTGCCACCAGTTCCAGATCGAACACCGGGGAGCTGTTTTTT.

In this sample, this clonotype turned up a few times. This sequence joins TRBV6-5 and TRBJ2-3; the match to TRBD2 covers 10 bases. The CDR3 sequence is 17 residues long. With 0 bases clipped from V and 3 bases from J, the junction kept 6 bases outside the gene matches. Germline loops: CDR1 MNHEY, CDR2 SVGAGI. CDR3 coding DNA: TGTGCCAGCAGTTACTCGATAACACTAGCGGGAACAGATACGCAGTATTTT. As protein: CASSYSITLAGTDTQYF.

The chain carries TRBV3-1 and TRBJ2-7; TRBD2 might be the D (5 bases). The germline V gene has CDR1 LGHDT and CDR2 YNNKEL (reference sequence). V was trimmed by 2 bases and J by 1 base, leaving 12 bases between them. CDR3 length: 15 amino acids. The DNA for the CDR3 is TGTGCCAGCAGCCAAAACATTCCGGGATCCTACGAGCAGTACTTC. Protein: CASSQNIPGSYEQYF.

The chain uses TRBV2 and TRBJ2-7; 11 bases align to TRBD1. Germline loops: CDR1 SNHLY, CDR2 FYNNEI. This CDR3 is 15 amino acids long. Trimming removed 6 bases from V and 4 bases from J; junction bases left unmatched: 8. The CDR3 DNA reads TGTGCCAGCAGAAGGACAGGGGGCCACCATTACGAGCAGTACTTC. Its protein is CASRRTGGHHYEQYF.

This clonotype was counted at least ten times. This chain connects TRBV4-2 to TRBJ2-5; 12 bases map to TRBD1. V trimming: 2 bases; J trimming: 5 bases; junction bases outside the gene matches: 9. CDR3 size: 17 residues. Germline V gene sequence: CDR1 LGHNA, CDR2 YNFKEQ. The CDR3 reads CASSQSAGTGGVETQYF. The CDR3 region has the DNA TGTGCCAGCAGCCAATCTGCTGGGACAGGGGGCGTTGAGACCCAGTACTTC.

This clonotype has a handful of counts. This chain links TRBV20-1 with TRBJ2-7, with 14 positions matching TRBD2. After removal of 0 bases from V and 10 bases from J, the junction contained 11 bases not matched to a gene. Germline loops: CDR1 DFQATT, CDR2 SNEGSKA (reference sequence). This CDR3 is 16 amino acids long. In nucleotides, the CDR3 is TGCAGTGCTAGAGATTCCTCGGGACTAGCGGGAGCGGAACAGTACTTC. Its translation is CSARDSSGLAGAEQYF.

This clonotype was counted at least ten times. V gene TRBV27 combines with J gene TRBJ2-7, with 7 positions matching TRBD2. This CDR3 contains 13 residues. Germline CDR1 is MNHEY and CDR2 is SMNVEV (reference sequence). V dropped 5 bases and J dropped 3; count of bases not matched to a gene: 4. The CDR3 loop reads CASSQRDFYEQYF. CDR3 sequence (DNA): TGTGCCAGCAGTCAGCGGGACTTCTACGAGCAGTACTTC.

This clonotype has at least ten counts. This chain joins TRBV10-3 and TRBJ2-1; the D gene is possibly TRBD2 (5 bases). The CDR3 contains 16 residues. Germline CDR1 reads ENHRY; CDR2 reads SYGVKD. V dropped 2 bases and J dropped 3 bases, with 14 bases sitting between them. The CDR3 DNA is TGTGCCATCAGTGAGCCAACTAGGAACCTCTACAATGAGCAGTTCTTC. Amino acids: CAISEPTRNLYNEQFF.

This clonotype occurred many times. The gene calls are TRBV6-2 or TRBV6-3 and TRBJ2-7; the D is unclear. V lost 2 bases and J 3 bases, leaving 8 bases between the germline ends. This CDR3 is built from 13 residues. In germline, CDR1 is MNHEY, CDR2 SVGEGT. The CDR3 bases are TGTGCCAGCAGTTACGGCCACCTCTACGAGCAGTACTTC. Residues: CASSYGHLYEQYF.

The chain links TRBV5-5 to TRBJ2-1, with 9 bases that match TRBD2. The length of the CDR3 is 18 residues. In germline, CDR1 is SGHKS, CDR2 YYEKEE (reference sequence). After removal of 0 bases from V and 7 bases from J, the junction contained 14 bases not matched to a gene. CDR3: CASSLDLGAGGTGNEQFF. CDR3 sequence (DNA): TGTGCCAGCAGCTTGGATCTGGGAGCGGGGGGCACCGGTAATGAGCAGTTCTTC.

This clonotype was counted a few times. This chain connects TRBV10-2 to TRBJ2-3; D gene ambiguous. The CDR3 consists of 14 residues. V lost 5 bases and J lost 2, with 11 bases in between. CDR1 is WSHSY and CDR2 is SAAADI in the germline V gene. CDR3 loop: CASSLASPTDTQYF. DNA of the CDR3: TGCGCCAGCAGTTTGGCTAGTCCCACAGATACGCAGTATTTT.

This chain uses TRBV7-9 with TRBJ2-2; D call uncertain. V was pared by 4 bases and J by 2 bases, with 14 bases between. Germline V gene data show CDR1 as SEHNR and CDR2 as FQNEAQ (reference sequence). The CDR3 sequence is 16 residues long. CDR3 DNA sequence: TGTGCCAGCAGCTCCCAAAGGCGGATAAACACCGGGGAGCTGTTTTTT. This gives the protein CASSSQRRINTGELFF.

V is TRBV9 and J is TRBJ1-2; the D gene is possibly TRBD1 (5 bases). Trimming left V 3 bases short and J 0 bases short, with 15 bases between. The germline V gene has CDR1 SGDLS and CDR2 YYNGEE. CDR3 length: 16 residues. DNA for the CDR3: TGTGCCAGCAGCGCAGGCAGGGTGGAAGCTAACTATGGCTACACCTTC. Translated: CASSAGRVEANYGYTF.

The table lists this clonotype with many counts. V and J are TRBV12-3 or TRBV12-4 and TRBJ2-7; TRBD2 aligns across 11 bases. Trimming removed 5 bases from V and 4 bases from J; junction bases left unmatched: 10. The CDR3 consists of 16 residues. DNA for the CDR3: TGTGCCAGCAGTCCCTCGGGGACTAGCGGTGGATACGAGCAGTACTTC. Its translation is CASSPSGTSGGYEQYF.

CDR3 coding DNA: TGTGCCAGCAGCGTAGGTAGCGGGAGTTTTTACGAGCAGTACTTC. This translates into CASSVGSGSFYEQYF. This rearrangement joins TRBV9 to TRBJ2-7; 9 nucleotides match TRBD2. This CDR3 has 15 amino acids. V trimming: 0 bases; J trimming: 4 bases; junction bases outside the gene matches: 5. CDR1 is SGDLS, CDR2 YYNGEE, per germline.

This clonotype has only a few counts. The chain combines TRBV5-5 with TRBJ2-7; D is possibly TRBD1 (5 bases). Germline CDR1 is SGHKS and CDR2 is YYEKEE (reference sequence). CDR3 length equals 13 residues. Trimming shortened V by 4 bases and J by 3 bases, and 11 bases separated the two germline ends. The CDR3 DNA follows: TGTGCCAGCAGCCTCGACAGCCACTACGAGCAGTACTTC. Translated, it gives CASSLDSHYEQYF.

The sample holds a few counts of this clonotype. This rearrangement joins TRBV27 to TRBJ1-5; D uncertain. The CDR3 sequence is 13 residues long. Trimming pared 4 bases from V and 4 bases from J, leaving 8 bases between. CDR1 is MNHEY and CDR2 is SMNVEV in the germline V gene (reference sequence). The CDR3 bases are TGTGCCAGCAGTTATCGGGGAAATCAGCCCCAGCATTTT. It is translated as CASSYRGNQPQHF.

This clonotype came up many times. CDR3 protein: CASSLNRPQFF. In nucleotides, the CDR3 is TGTGCCAGCAGTTTGAACAGGCCCCAGTTCTTC. J is TRBJ2-1 and V is TRBV12-3 or TRBV12-4; possible D gene TRBD1, 5 bases. V was cut by 3 bases and J by 13 bases, with 10 bases left in between. The CDR3 spans 11 residues.

This clonotype was recorded a few times. J is TRBJ1-2 and V is TRBV9, with 9 bases lining up with TRBD1. V trimming: 3 bases; J trimming: 6 bases; junction bases outside the gene matches: 12. The germline V gene has CDR1 SGDLS and CDR2 YYNGEE. CDR3 length: 16 amino acids. CDR3 residues: CASSEPTGGEVNGYTF. CDR3 DNA: TGTGCCAGCAGCGAGCCAACAGGGGGCGAGGTCAATGGCTACACCTTC.

The chain carries TRBV6-6 and TRBJ1-1; the D gene is possibly TRBD1 (5 bases). CDR1 and CDR2 (germline): MNHNY, SVGAGI (reference sequence). The ends were cut back, 6 bases at V and 4 bases at J, with 9 bases in the middle. CDR3 size: 12 residues. CDR3 protein: CASRGVPTEAFF. The CDR3 coding sequence is TGTGCCAGCAGGGGGGTCCCCACTGAAGCTTTCTTT.

This rearrangement joins TRBV6-5 to TRBJ2-1; 10 bases match TRBD2. The CDR3 runs to 16 residues. The junction had 12 bases not matched to a gene; V was cut back by 4 bases and J by 9 bases. CDR1 is MNHEY, CDR2 SVGAGI, per germline. The CDR3 sequence is CASSLSRAGGLSEQFF. The CDR3 region has the DNA TGTGCCAGCAGTTTATCTCGAGCGGGGGGGCTCAGTGAGCAGTTCTTC.

The rearrangement links TRBV5-1 to TRBJ2-1; 8 nucleotides align to TRBD2. CDR1 is SGHRS and CDR2 is YFSETQ in the germline V gene. V gave up 6 bases and J gave up 6 bases; unmatched junction bases: 8. The CDR3 spans 14 residues. This CDR3 is CASKDGGGSNEQFF. DNA of the CDR3: TGCGCCAGCAAGGACGGGGGGGGTTCCAATGAGCAGTTCTTC.

This clonotype was detected a few times. The chain uses TRBV19 and TRBJ2-4; TRBD1 might be the D (6 bases). Between the trimmed V and J ends, which lost 6 bases and 2 bases, there was a span of 11 bases. Germline CDR1 and CDR2: LNHDA and SQIVND (reference sequence). The CDR3 is 14 amino acids. The CDR3 loop reads CASRVQGTKNIQYF. The CDR3 region has the DNA TGTGCCAGTAGGGTACAGGGTACCAAAAACATTCAGTACTTC. The whole variable domain, filled in from reference TRBV19 and TRBJ2-4, reads DGGITQSPKYLFRKEGQNVTLSCEQNLNHDAMYWYRQDPGQGLRLIYYSQIVNDFQKGDIAEGYSVSREKKESFPLTVTSAQKNPTAFYLCASRVQGTKNIQYFGAGTRLSVL.

This clonotype has only a few counts. V is TRBV6-1 and J is TRBJ2-7; 10 bases are a match to TRBD1. Germline lookup yields CDR1 MNHNS and CDR2 SASEGT. J gave up 3 bases and V 1 base, and 9 bases lay outside the gene matches. The CDR3 is made up of 17 amino acids. In DNA, the CDR3 is TGTGCCAGCAGTGAAGTTTTGGGACAGGGGCATATCTACGAGCAGTACTTC. The encoded protein is CASSEVLGQGHIYEQYF.

This clonotype occurred many times. The CDR3 DNA follows: TGTGCCAGCAGTTTTGCCAGTCTCGGGGGCTACACCTTC. Encoded protein: CASSFASLGGYTF. The chain combines TRBV12-3 or TRBV12-4 with TRBJ1-2; D not certain. The CDR3 has 13 amino acids. Trimming took 3 bases from V and 8 from J, leaving 13 bases between them.